The clone carrying this T cell receptor (beta chain) was found a few times. The antigen is unknown. The Oncomine TCR Beta short-read assay sequenced DNA from cultured CD4+ T cells. TCRdb itself ran the PCR reads through MiXCR, one entry per CDR3 protein. The sample shows about 6,100 distinct CDR3 sequences, around two fifths of them seen only once. Treatment specified: roughly 11-day PBMC culture with coronavirus spike peptide pools or control peptides (ViraFEST assay). The unexposed donor provided CD4+ T cells, which were taken before the COVID-19 pandemic (2011-2018). Antigen-specific T cells were expanded with peptide pools by ViraFEST, and TCRs were then sequenced. This specimen belongs to a study of vaccination and CD4 T cells after COVID-19. Looking at the study overall: Overlapping SARS-CoV-2, HCoV-NL63, HCoV-OC43 and HCoV-229E spike peptides were used to stimulate cells. Regarding the study as a whole: It was found that, in convalescent patients, 304 of 307 vaccine-specific clones were spike mono-reactive.

J was trimmed by 7 bases and V by 2 bases; bases with no gene match: 5. Germline CDR1 MNHEY, CDR2 SMNVEV (reference sequence). The CDR3 covers 14 residues. The sample consisted of CD4+ T cells from blood, cultured in vitro. The TCR sequence derives from a human donor in good health. V usage is TRBV27 and J usage is TRBJ1-2, with TRBD1 matching 9 bases. The CDR3 is CASSLGQGISGYTF. The CDR3 DNA reads TGTGCCAGCAGTTTAGGACAGGGGATTTCTGGCTACACCTTC.